The 32 T cell receptor beta chains reported below all come from one sample, sequenced in a study of regulatory T cells in long-lasting Graves disease. Arm-PCR of CDR3 regions and iRepertoire HTBI primers were the basis on which TCR beta libraries were built. Each CDR3 protein is one row after TCRdb ran MiXCR on the multiplex PCR reads. Of around 320,000 distinct CDR3 sequences listed, 16% are singletons. Time point meaning: newly diagnosed GD, antithyroid drugs for less than 3 months. Extracted RNA from PBMCs served as the source of the TCR library. The sample also formed part of further work on T cells in Graves' hyperthyroidism and ophthalmopathy.

This material consisted of peripheral blood mononuclear cells (PBMCs), taken at new diagnosis, from a patient treated with antithyroid drugs. Receptor source: a man in his forties with Graves disease.

This rearrangement joins TRBV19 to TRBJ2-1; 8 bases agree with TRBD2. The junction had 14 bases not matched to a gene; V was cut back by 5 bases and J by 8 bases. The CDR3 is 16 residues long. Germline assignment: CDR1 LNHDA and CDR2 SQIVND (reference sequence). This CDR3 is CASSLFAGGTSDEQFF. The CDR3 DNA follows: TGTGCCAGTAGTCTCTTTGCGGGGGGTACCTCTGATGAGCAGTTCTTC. The full variable domain, in which reference TRBV19 and TRBJ2-1 provide the parts outside the CDR3, is DGGITQSPKYLFRKEGQNVTLSCEQNLNHDAMYWYRQDPGQGLRLIYYSQIVNDFQKGDIAEGYSVSREKKESFPLTVTSAQKNPTAFYLCASSLFAGGTSDEQFFGPGTRLTVL.

The rearrangement uses TRBV7-3 and TRBJ1-6; D remains ambiguous. Per germline, CDR1 SGHTA and CDR2 FQGTGA. V lost 1 base, J lost 6 bases, and 10 bases lay in between. CDR3 size: 15 residues. CDR3: CASSLNSGSNSPLHF. For the CDR3, the DNA is TGTGCCAGCAGCTTAAACTCTGGTTCTAATTCACCCCTCCACTTT.

This clonotype was counted ten times or more. This sequence joins TRBV3-1 and TRBJ2-1, with TRBD1 matching over 12 bases. Trimming removed 4 bases from V and 8 bases from J; junction bases left unmatched: 12. The CDR3 runs 17 residues. Germline lookup yields CDR1 LGHDT and CDR2 YNNKEL (reference sequence). The CDR3 nucleotides read TGTGCCAGCAGCCTAGCGTACGGGACAGGGGGCATCTATGAGCAGTTCTTC. Protein product: CASSLAYGTGGIYEQFF.

This clonotype was counted between two and nine times. The chain uses TRBV15 and TRBJ2-3, with a weak D call TRBD2 (6 bases). V shed 3 bases and J shed 4 bases, with 14 bases lying between them. The CDR3 is made up of 15 amino acids. The germline CDR1 and CDR2 sequences are LNHNV and YYDKDF (reference sequence). CDR3 protein: CATSRDGGVSDTQYF. DNA of the CDR3: TGTGCCACCAGCAGGGACGGCGGGGTCTCAGATACGCAGTATTTT.

In its sample, this clonotype was seen a few times. The chain carries TRBV6-2 or TRBV6-3 and TRBJ2-1, with D possibly TRBD1 on 5 matching bases. The V gene's germline CDR1 is MNHEY and CDR2 SVGEGT. Trimming shortened V by 6 bases and J by 6 bases, and 15 bases separated the two germline ends. The CDR3 runs 14 residues. The CDR3: CASRPDSYANEQFF. The CDR3 DNA follows: TGTGCCAGCAGGCCAGACAGCTACGCCAATGAGCAGTTCTTC.

This chain links TRBV18 with TRBJ2-7, with unresolved D. The V gene lost 1 base and the J gene lost 3 bases, with 10 bases spanning the gap. The CDR3 has 14 amino acids. Germline-derived CDR1 and CDR2 are KGHSH and LQKENI. As DNA, the CDR3 is TGTGCCAGCTCACCACAGGAAGATAGCTACGAGCAGTACTTC. Translated, it gives CASSPQEDSYEQYF.

In this sample, this clonotype turned up many times. The CDR3 loop reads CASSYPGHWDNEQFF. The CDR3 coding sequence is TGTGCCAGCAGTTATCCGGGACATTGGGACAATGAGCAGTTCTTC. V and J are TRBV2 and TRBJ2-1; D perhaps matches TRBD1 (6 bases). The CDR3 is 15 amino acids. Trimming pared 5 bases from V and 5 bases from J, leaving 16 bases between. Germline CDR1 is SNHLY and CDR2 is FYNNEI.

This clonotype has at least ten counts. This chain uses TRBV7-9 with TRBJ2-5; D remains ambiguous. Germline loops: CDR1 SEHNR, CDR2 FQNEAQ (reference sequence). The CDR3 contains 16 residues. Between the trimmed V and J ends, which lost 5 bases and 5 bases, there was a span of 21 bases. For the CDR3, the DNA is TGTGCCAGCAGCGCCGGGTGGGTGCGCTTCGGGGAGACCCAGTACTTC. This sequence encodes CASSAGWVRFGETQYF.

This clonotype was counted only a few times. J is TRBJ2-7 and V is TRBV20-1; 10 bases fit TRBD1. Germline lookup yields CDR1 DFQATT and CDR2 SNEGSKA (reference sequence). CDR3 length: 14 residues. The V segment lost 5 bases and the J segment 7 bases; nucleotides outside the gene matches: 11. The chain's CDR3 is CSALPGGTGEEQYF. CDR3 coding DNA: TGCAGTGCTTTGCCCGGTGGGACAGGGGAAGAGCAGTACTTC.

Ten or more counts support this clonotype. The gene calls are TRBV20-1 and TRBJ1-5; possible D gene TRBD1, 5 bases. CDR3 length equals 16 residues. Deletions cut 3 bases from V and 0 bases from J, with 15 bases between. In germline, CDR1 is DFQATT, CDR2 SNEGSKA (reference sequence). The CDR3 coding sequence is TGCAGTGCTAGGGGAAGGGGATCTGCTAGCAATCAGCCCCAGCATTTT. The encoded protein is CSARGRGSASNQPQHF.

Many counts were recorded for this clonotype. The CDR3 spells CSAKAGRQPQHF. DNA for the CDR3: TGCAGTGCTAAAGCAGGGAGGCAGCCCCAGCATTTT. This sequence joins TRBV20-1 and TRBJ1-5; possible D gene TRBD1, 5 bases. Deletions cut 4 bases from V and 7 bases from J, with 11 bases between. The CDR3 covers 12 residues. Germline CDR1 DFQATT, CDR2 SNEGSKA (reference sequence).

This clonotype occurred many times. V gene TRBV7-2 combines with J gene TRBJ2-5; D might be TRBD2 (7 bases). Trimming cost V 0 bases and J 4 bases, with 12 bases left between them. The germline gives CDR1 SGHTA, CDR2 FQGNSA. The CDR3 loop spans 15 amino acids. This CDR3 is CASSLAGGGGETQYF. CDR3 coding DNA: TGTGCCAGCAGCTTAGCAGGGGGGGGGGGAGAGACCCAGTACTTC.

Sample share makes this clonotype medium-sized. This chain joins TRBV24-1 and TRBJ2-1, with 7 bases fitting TRBD1. This CDR3 comprises 17 residues. The J segment lost 1 base and the V segment lost 8 bases, leaving 13 bases of the junction unmatched. Germline loops: CDR1 KGHDR, CDR2 SFDVKD. For the CDR3, the DNA is TGTGCCACCATGGAAGGGGGCAAGGTTGGGTCCTACAATGAGCAGTTCTTC. Its protein product is CATMEGGKVGSYNEQFF.

This clonotype was seen many times. The chain uses TRBV2 and TRBJ2-7; D may be TRBD1 (5 bases). CDR1 is SNHLY and CDR2 is FYNNEI in the germline V gene. The CDR3 length is 14 residues. V was cut by 6 bases and J by 3 bases, with 15 bases left in between. The DNA of the CDR3 is TGTGCCAGCAGGAAGTGGCAGGGTGACTACGAGCAGTACTTC. Residues: CASRKWQGDYEQYF.

This clonotype appeared many times. The chain links TRBV30 to TRBJ2-7, with D unclear. Germline V gene data show CDR1 as GTSNPN and CDR2 as SVGIG (reference sequence). V was trimmed by 2 bases and J by 0 bases, leaving 5 bases between them. This CDR3 is 12 amino acids long. CDR3 in DNA: TGTGCCTGGAGTCCGGGCTCCTACGAGCAGTACTTC. Its translation is CAWSPGSYEQYF. The entire variable domain, with the rest obtained from reference TRBV30 and TRBJ2-7, is as follows: SQTIHQWPATLVQPVGSPLSLECTVEGTSNPNLYWYRQAAGRGLQLLFYSVGIGQISSEVPQNLSASRPQDRQFILSSKKLLLSDSGFYLCAWSPGSYEQYFGPGTRLTVT.

V is TRBV29-1 and J is TRBJ2-1, with 10 bases identical to TRBD1. Germline V gene data show CDR1 as SQVTM and CDR2 as ANQGSEA. This CDR3 region has 15 residues. V gave up 5 bases and J gave up 6 bases; unmatched junction bases: 10. CDR3 in amino acids: CSVRTGGTGSNEQFF. CDR3 bases: TGCAGCGTTCGGACAGGGGGAACGGGAAGCAATGAGCAGTTCTTC.

This clonotype was counted at least ten times. In DNA, the CDR3 is TGTGCCAGCAGCTTAGGGATACAGGGGCAAGAGACCCAGTACTTC. Amino acid sequence: CASSLGIQGQETQYF. J is TRBJ2-5 and V is TRBV7-9; 7 bases fit TRBD1. Per germline, CDR1 SEHNR and CDR2 FQNEAQ (reference sequence). J was trimmed by 2 bases and V by 1 base; bases with no gene match: 4. The CDR3 contains 15 residues.

The chain couples TRBV5-1 to TRBJ1-6, with 7 nucleotides matching TRBD1. Losses at the gene ends were 4 bases for V and 7 bases for J; bases not matched to a gene: 11. The CDR3 consists of 16 residues. Per the germline V gene, CDR1 is SGHRS and CDR2 is YFSETQ. Here the CDR3 DNA reads TGCGCCAGCAGCACTAGAGGACAGGACGGGAATTCACCCCTCCACTTT. Its protein product is CASSTRGQDGNSPLHF. Full variable domain (outside the CDR3, taken from reference TRBV5-1 and TRBJ1-6): KAGVTQTPRYLIKTRGQQVTLSCSPISGHRSVSWYQQTPGQGLQFLFEYFSETQRNKGNFPGRFSGRQFSNSRSEMNVSTLELGDSALYLCASSTRGQDGNSPLHFGNGTRLTVT.

The J gene is TRBJ2-2, the V gene TRBV5-4, with 7 bases fitting TRBD1. The CDR3 has 16 residues. The germline V gene has CDR1 SGHNT and CDR2 YYREEE (reference sequence). The V and J ends lost 3 bases and 11 bases, in that order; junction bases with no gene match: 16. The CDR3 reads CASSSGQHQGSAELFF. The DNA of the CDR3 is TGTGCCAGCAGCTCGGGACAGCACCAGGGATCAGCCGAGCTGTTTTTT.

This clonotype showed up many times. The chain joins TRBV20-1 to TRBJ2-3, with 7 bases aligning to TRBD1. Per germline, CDR1 DFQATT and CDR2 SNEGSKA (reference sequence). Germline trimming cut 5 bases from V and 6 bases from J; bases unmatched to any gene: 5. The length of the CDR3 is 12 residues. DNA for the CDR3: TGCAGTGCTCTGACGACAGGGGATACGCAGTATTTT. This codes for CSALTTGDTQYF.

This clonotype was seen at least ten times. The rearrangement joins TRBV5-1 to TRBJ2-5; 14 bases match TRBD2. The CDR3 has 16 residues. From germline, CDR1 is SGHRS and CDR2 YFSETQ. Unmatched junction bases numbered 4, after V lost 2 bases and J lost 4 bases. CDR3 coding DNA: TGCGCCAGCAGCTTCGTCGGACTAGCGGGGGGAGAGACCCAGTACTTC. Translated: CASSFVGLAGGETQYF.

This clonotype was seen ten or more times. The chain links TRBV5-6 to TRBJ1-5; D is perhaps TRBD1 (6 bases). V was shortened by 1 base and J by 0 bases, with 14 bases between the two germline ends. In germline, CDR1 is SGHDT, CDR2 YYEEEE. This CDR3 is 17 amino acids long. The CDR3 region has the DNA TGTGCCAGCAGCTTGTGGGAGCCGGGGGCTAGCAATCAGCCCCAGCATTTT. Translating it yields CASSLWEPGASNQPQHF.

This clonotype was picked up many times. This rearrangement joins TRBV24-1 to TRBJ2-3; 8 bases fit TRBD1. The V and J ends lost 0 bases and 4 bases, in that order; junction bases with no gene match: 5. The CDR3 length is 16 residues. Germline V lookup: CDR1 KGHDR, CDR2 SFDVKD. CDR3 coding DNA: TGTGCCACCAGTGATTTGCGGTCAGGGGGCCCAGATACGCAGTATTTT. Protein product: CATSDLRSGGPDTQYF.

The rearrangement joins TRBV5-8 to TRBJ2-5, with 15 bases fitting TRBD2. J gave up 6 bases and V 4 bases, and 7 bases lay outside the gene matches. This CDR3 contains 16 residues. CDR1 is SGHTS and CDR2 is YDEGEE in the germline V gene. As DNA, the CDR3 is TGTGCCAGCAGCCCAGGACTAGCGGGGGGGCCAAAGACCCAGTACTTC. It codes for CASSPGLAGGPKTQYF.

The chain is built from TRBV12-3 or TRBV12-4 and TRBJ1-4, with 10 bases aligning to TRBD1. V lost 5 bases and J lost 8; bases outside the gene matches: 8. The CDR3 runs 15 residues. In nucleotides, the CDR3 is TGTGCCAGCAGTAGACGGACAGGGGGGGTGGAAAAACTGTTTTTT. It is translated as CASSRRTGGVEKLFF.

The rearrangement links TRBV5-1 to TRBJ2-1; 15 bases agree with TRBD2. The trim removed 3 bases at V and 10 bases at J, leaving 5 bases unmatched. CDR3 length equals 15 residues. Germline lookup yields CDR1 SGHRS and CDR2 YFSETQ. CDR3 nucleotides: TGCGCCAGCAGCTGGGGGACTAGCGGGGGGCGGGAGCAGTTCTTC. Translating gives CASSWGTSGGREQFF. The entire variable domain, with the rest obtained from reference TRBV5-1 and TRBJ2-1, is as follows: KAGVTQTPRYLIKTRGQQVTLSCSPISGHRSVSWYQQTPGQGLQFLFEYFSETQRNKGNFPGRFSGRQFSNSRSEMNVSTLELGDSALYLCASSWGTSGGREQFFGPGTRLTVL.

This chain connects TRBV18 to TRBJ1-3; D uncertain. The germline V gene has CDR1 KGHSH and CDR2 LQKENI. The CDR3 covers 16 residues. The V gene lost 2 bases and the J gene lost 0 bases, with 11 bases spanning the gap. In DNA, the CDR3 is TGTGCCAGCTCACCAAACGTTGGCCTCTCTGGAAACACCATATATTTT. This gives the protein CASSPNVGLSGNTIYF.

V and J are TRBV28 and TRBJ2-1, with 9 positions matching TRBD1. CDR3 length: 16 residues. V was clipped by 5 bases and J by 2 bases; unmatched bases: 7. CDR1 MDHEN and CDR2 SYDVKM come from the germline V gene. Here the CDR3 reads CASSPHGTGTYNEQFF. The CDR3 DNA reads as TGTGCCAGCAGTCCCCACGGGACAGGGACCTACAATGAGCAGTTCTTC.

The rearrangement links TRBV12-3 or TRBV12-4 to TRBJ2-7; 13 nucleotides line up with TRBD2. The CDR3 is made up of 16 amino acids. The ends lost 5 bases at V and 2 bases at J; junction bases unmatched: 6. The CDR3 loop is CASSPGTSGTPYEQYF. CDR3 nucleotides: TGTGCCAGCAGTCCCGGGACTAGCGGGACCCCCTACGAGCAGTACTTC.

This clonotype was counted at least ten times. The J gene is TRBJ2-3, the V gene TRBV5-1, with a tentative D call TRBD1 (6 bases). The CDR3 totals 16 residues. CDR1 is SGHRS, CDR2 YFSETQ, per germline. V was shortened by 0 bases and J by 0 bases, with 11 bases between the two germline ends. For the CDR3, the DNA is TGCGCCAGCAGCTTGGTTGGGGGCCAGAGCACAGATACGCAGTATTTT. It codes for CASSLVGGQSTDTQYF.

This clonotype was seen repeatedly, ten times or more. The J gene is TRBJ2-5, the V gene TRBV3-1; D tentatively fits TRBD1 or TRBD2 (5 bases each). The germline V gene has CDR1 LGHDT and CDR2 YNNKEL (reference sequence). The CDR3 is made up of 15 amino acids. Trimming removed 7 bases from V and 4 bases from J, with 19 bases in between. The CDR3, as DNA: TGTGCCAGCACCCAGACTCACGCGAGGGGAGAGACCCAGTACTTC. This sequence encodes CASTQTHARGETQYF.

This clonotype was seen a handful of times. A much larger clonotype is one base distant, so this may be a read error. V and J are TRBV7-2 and TRBJ1-1, with 7 nucleotides matching TRBD1. Germline V CDR1 and CDR2: SGHTA, FQGNSA. The CDR3 has 16 amino acids. CDR3 in amino acids: CASRLTSGTANTEASF. In DNA form, the CDR3 reads TGTGCCAGCAGATTGACATCCGGGACAGCGAACACTGAAGCTTCCTTT.